The 17 T cell receptor beta chains given below trace back to one sample, sequenced in a study of T-cell memory formation after mild COVID-19. TCRdb called the 5' RACE reads again in MiXCR, with one record for every CDR3 protein. The table has approximately 480,000 distinct CDR3 sequences, approximately 18% seen once. Sample: PBMCs or a T cell subset sorted from them (not recorded which). The source of these receptors is an adult woman who had mild COVID-19 (a few samples of this study predate the infection). Cell type and time point are not known.

V gene TRBV11-3 combines with J gene TRBJ2-7, with D perhaps given as TRBD1 or TRBD2 (6 bases each). The CDR3 spans 14 residues. Trimming removed 5 bases from V and 7 bases from J, with 18 bases in between. In germline, CDR1 is SGHNT, CDR2 YENEEA. The CDR3 reads CASSPRDGTGEQYF. Written as DNA, the CDR3 is TGTGCCAGCAGCCCGCGGGACGGCACAGGGGAGCAGTACTTC.

The V and J genes are TRBV5-5 and TRBJ1-1, with 9 bases matching TRBD1. The length of the CDR3 is 15 residues. V dropped 3 bases and J dropped 2; count of bases not matched to a gene: 5. Germline-derived CDR1 and CDR2 are SGHKS and YYEKEE (reference sequence). The chain's CDR3 is CASSSGQGLNTEAFF. The CDR3 coding sequence is TGTGCCAGCAGCTCGGGACAGGGACTTAACACTGAAGCTTTCTTT.

The rearrangement joins TRBV21-1 to TRBJ2-7. TRBV21-1 is shown as a pseudogene. The CDR3 extends over 14 amino acids. The DNA of the CDR3 is TGTGCCAGCAGCATGGAAGAGACCTCCTACGAGCAGTACTTC. This translates into CASSMEETSYEQYF.

The CDR3 here is CASSDVLAGGDTQYF. DNA for the CDR3: TGCGCCAGCAGTGATGTCCTAGCGGGGGGAGATACGCAGTATTTT. This chain joins TRBV10-2 and TRBJ2-3; TRBD2 matches 11 bases. The CDR3 extends over 15 amino acids. The germline V gene encodes CDR1 WSHSY and CDR2 SAAADI. Trimming removed 3 bases from V and 5 bases from J; junction bases left unmatched: 4.

This clonotype has a handful of counts. The genes are TRBV20-1 and TRBJ2-4, with D perhaps assigned TRBD1 or TRBD2 (6 bases each). The CDR3 runs to 14 residues. CDR1 and CDR2 from the germline V gene are DFQATT and SNEGSKA (reference sequence). Trimming stripped 0 bases from V and 8 bases from J, with 14 bases between. DNA for the CDR3: TGCAGTGCTAGAGAGGGGGGCGGCAGCGACATTCAGTACTTC. Translation: CSAREGGGSDIQYF.

The V call is TRBV7-9, the J call TRBJ2-5, with D perhaps TRBD1 (6 bases). Deletions cut 5 bases from V and 2 bases from J, with 12 bases between. The CDR3 runs to 14 residues. The germline V gene encodes CDR1 SEHNR and CDR2 FQNEAQ (reference sequence). The CDR3 nucleotides read TGTGCCAGCAGCAGTAGGGGGTGGCAAGAGACCCAGTACTTC. It specifies CASSSRGWQETQYF.

The gene calls are TRBV20-1 and TRBJ2-3; 11 positions match TRBD2. The CDR3 spans 16 residues. Looked up from germline, CDR1 is DFQATT and CDR2 is SNEGSKA (reference sequence). The V segment lost 0 bases and the J segment 7 bases; nucleotides outside the gene matches: 9. The chain's CDR3 is CSARDPLAGGRNTQYF. The CDR3 coding sequence is TGCAGTGCTAGAGACCCCCTAGCGGGGGGCCGAAATACGCAGTATTTT.

This clonotype was counted between two and nine times. V usage is TRBV12-3 or TRBV12-4 and J usage is TRBJ1-1; D is undetermined. Trimming took 0 bases from V and 7 from J, leaving 3 bases between them. CDR3 size: 11 residues. DNA for the CDR3: TGTGCCAGCAGTTTAGCGGGTGAAGCTTTCTTT. Protein: CASSLAGEAFF.

Only a few counts were recorded for this clonotype. The J gene is TRBJ1-5, the V gene TRBV19, with 7 bases aligning to TRBD1. Germline CDR1 and CDR2: LNHDA and SQIVND (reference sequence). Unmatched junction bases numbered 8, after V lost 3 bases and J lost 0 bases. This CDR3 is 17 amino acids long. In DNA form, the CDR3 reads TGTGCCAGTAGTATCACCTCAGGGGGTACTAGCAATCAGCCCCAGCATTTT. Protein product: CASSITSGGTSNQPQHF.

This clonotype appeared a few times. The genes are TRBV24-1 and TRBJ2-2, with D perhaps matching TRBD1 or TRBD2 (6 bases each). Germline CDR1 and CDR2: KGHDR and SFDVKD. The CDR3 has 19 amino acids. The V gene lost 9 bases and the J gene lost 0 bases, with 25 bases spanning the gap. In DNA form, the CDR3 reads TGTGCCACCCCAGAGGGGGGTGTCGTTCAGGGCGCGAACACCGGGGAGCTGTTTTTT. It codes for CATPEGGVVQGANTGELFF.

V gene TRBV10-3 combines with J gene TRBJ2-7; D might be TRBD2 (6 bases). V was pared by 2 bases and J by 2 bases, with 13 bases between. This CDR3 comprises 15 residues. CDR1 is ENHRY, CDR2 SYGVKD, per germline. The CDR3 region has the DNA TGTGCCATCAGTGAGCGGGGCGGGAACCCCTACGAGCAGTACTTC. Residues: CAISERGGNPYEQYF.

This chain joins TRBV7-9 and TRBJ1-1, with TRBD1 as a possible D gene (5 bases). CDR1 and CDR2 from the germline V gene are SEHNR and FQNEAQ (reference sequence). The CDR3 spans 16 residues. The V end lost 5 bases, the J end lost 6 bases, and 22 bases lay between the germline ends. The CDR3 sequence: CASSARGLGKFAEAFF. CDR3 in DNA: TGTGCCAGCAGCGCGAGGGGTCTGGGGAAGTTCGCTGAAGCTTTCTTT. Complete variable domain (other parts from reference TRBV7-9 and TRBJ1-1): DTGVSQNPRHKITKRGQNVTFRCDPISEHNRLYWYRQTLGQGPEFLTYFQNEAQLEKSRLLSDRFSAERPKGSFSTLEIQRTEQGDSAMYLCASSARGLGKFAEAFFGQGTRLTVV.

This clonotype has only a few counts. The chain links TRBV15 to TRBJ1-1; a possible D gene is TRBD1 (5 bases). The germline CDR1 and CDR2 sequences are LNHNV and YYDKDF (reference sequence). The germline V and J ends were trimmed by 0 bases and 5 bases, with 13 bases remaining between them. CDR3 size: 15 residues. In DNA form, the CDR3 reads TGTGCCACCAGCAGAGACAGGGAGTCGGGTACTGAAGCTTTCTTT. It translates to CATSRDRESGTEAFF.

The chain carries TRBV7-8 and TRBJ1-5; a weak D match, TRBD1 (6 bases). V was pared by 1 base and J by 1 base, with 14 bases between. The CDR3 totals 17 residues. Germline V CDR1 and CDR2: SGHVS, FQNEAQ. This chain's CDR3 is CASSLEAGGESNQPQHF. DNA of the CDR3: TGTGCCAGCAGCTTAGAAGCGGGGGGCGAAAGCAATCAGCCCCAGCATTTT.

The chain recombines TRBV7-9 with TRBJ2-1; 11 bases are a match to TRBD2. The CDR3 has 18 amino acids. V lost 1 base and J lost 7; bases outside the gene matches: 12. Germline values: CDR1 SEHNR, CDR2 FQNEAQ (reference sequence). This CDR3 reads CASSLVPGLAGGVNEQFF. The DNA of the CDR3 is TGTGCCAGCAGCTTAGTCCCCGGCCTAGCGGGAGGAGTAAATGAGCAGTTCTTC.

This chain joins TRBV7-3 and TRBJ2-2; D is ambiguous. Trimming stripped 2 bases from V and 4 bases from J, with 20 bases between. CDR1 is SGHTA, CDR2 FQGTGA, per germline. The CDR3 spans 18 residues. The CDR3 DNA follows: TGTGCCAGCAGCTTATATGGCGAATCTACCTGGGGCACCGGGGAGCTGTTTTTT. It specifies CASSLYGESTWGTGELFF.

The chain carries TRBV10-3 and TRBJ1-4; D call uncertain. Per the germline V gene, CDR1 is ENHRY and CDR2 is SYGVKD. This CDR3 contains 12 residues. Trimming left V 2 bases short and J 7 bases short, with 5 bases between. CDR3 loop: CAISEGFEKLFF. CDR3 coding DNA: TGTGCCATCAGTGAGGGATTTGAAAAACTGTTTTTT.